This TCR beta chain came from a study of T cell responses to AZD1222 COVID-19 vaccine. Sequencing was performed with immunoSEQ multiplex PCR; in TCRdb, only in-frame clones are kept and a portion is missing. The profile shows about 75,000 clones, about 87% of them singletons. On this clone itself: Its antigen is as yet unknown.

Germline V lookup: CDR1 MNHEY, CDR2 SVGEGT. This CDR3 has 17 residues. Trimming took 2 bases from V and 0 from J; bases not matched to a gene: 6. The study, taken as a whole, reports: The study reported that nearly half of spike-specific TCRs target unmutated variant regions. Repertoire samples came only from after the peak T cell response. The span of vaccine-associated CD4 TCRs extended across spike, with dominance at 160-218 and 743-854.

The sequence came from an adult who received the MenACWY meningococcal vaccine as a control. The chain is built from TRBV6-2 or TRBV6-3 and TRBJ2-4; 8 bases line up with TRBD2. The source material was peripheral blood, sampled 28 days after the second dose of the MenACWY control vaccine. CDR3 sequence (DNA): TGTGCCAGCAGTTACGGGCTAGCGGGCCTAGCCAAAAACATTCAGTACTTC. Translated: CASSYGLAGLAKNIQYF.